A selection of T cell receptor beta chains follows, all from one sample in a study of a mutant IDH1 vaccine in newly diagnosed glioma. Generated by immunoSEQ multiplex PCR, the TCRdb table keeps only in-frame clones and is missing some. The sample carries nearly 70,000 clones, more than 65% recorded once. Source: PBMCs, taken from a glioma patient treated with radiotherapy, temozolomide or both. The receptor set was obtained from a man in his fifties with glioma. The CDR3 runs from the conserved cysteine through the conserved F or W. A D gene is named only where the DNA matches it firmly. Part of the rows lack a size; the others show once, few, many or a class for expanded clones.

J gene	clone size	D gene	V gene	CDR3 protein	CDR3 DNA
TRBJ2-7	-	-	TRBV7-2	CASSRAAFRHSGYEQYF	TGTGCCAGCAGCCGAGCGGCTTTCCGACACTCGGGGTACGAGCAGTACTTC
TRBJ2-2	once	TRBD1	TRBV5-4	CASSPGANRGTGELFF	TGTGCCAGCAGCCCAGGGGCGAACAGGGGCACCGGGGAGCTGTTTTTT
TRBJ1-6	-	-	TRBV21-1	CASSKVAGALHSPLHF	TGTGCCAGCAGCAAAGTGGCGGGGGCGCTCCATTCACCCCTCCACTTT
TRBJ1-1	-	-	TRBV13	CASSYLANTEAFF	TGTGCCAGCAGCTACCTCGCGAACACTGAAGCTTTCTTT
TRBJ1-5	few	TRBD1	TRBV5-1	CASSEGGLSNQPQHF	TGCGCCAGCAGCGAAGGGGGCCTAAGCAATCAGCCCCAGCATTTT
TRBJ1-2	once	-	TRBV6-5	CASSLTKFNYGYTF	TGTGCCAGCAGTCTGACAAAATTTAACTATGGCTACACCTTC
TRBJ2-2	-	-	TRBV14	CASSLRQPGAGELFF	TGTGCCAGCAGCCTCCGACAGCCCGGGGCCGGGGAGCTGTTTTTT
TRBJ2-7	-	TRBD1	TRBV9	CASSVTGTALSYEQYF	TGTGCCAGCAGCGTTACCGGGACAGCGCTCTCCTACGAGCAGTACTTC
TRBJ1-5	few	-	TRBV19	CASSMTTGNQPQHF	TGTGCCAGTAGTATGACCACGGGCAATCAGCCCCAGCATTTT
TRBJ1-1	-	-	TRBV4-2	CASSQRLNTEAFF	TGTGCCAGCAGCCAAAGATTGAACACTGAAGCTTTCTTT
TRBJ1-1	-	TRBD1	TRBV6-1	CASSLTGVNTEAFF	TGTGCCAGCAGCCTGACAGGGGTGAACACTGAAGCTTTCTTT
TRBJ1-5	-	-	TRBV18	CASSPGAPGPQHF	TGTGCCAGCTCACCAGGGGCCCCGGGGCCCCAGCATTTT
TRBJ1-5	-	-	TRBV6-5	CASSYNRGNQPQHF	TGTGCCAGCAGTTACAACAGGGGCAATCAGCCCCAGCATTTT
TRBJ2-1	few	TRBD1	TRBV19	CASSIGGGGEQFF	TGTGCCAGTAGTATAGGAGGGGGCGGTGAGCAGTTCTTC
TRBJ2-2	-	-	TRBV4-3	CASSYGLRAGELFF	TGCGCCAGCAGCTACGGCCTGCGCGCCGGGGAGCTGTTTTTT
TRBJ1-1	-	-	TRBV30	CAWSAAAVEAFF	TGTGCCTGGAGTGCCGCGGCTGTTGAAGCTTTCTTT
TRBJ2-7	-	-	TRBV18	CASSPGTGSSYEQYF	TGTGCCAGCTCACCCGGGACGGGGAGCTCCTACGAGCAGTACTTC
TRBJ2-5	once	-	TRBV4-3	CASSQDRAGVGETQYF	TGCGCCAGCAGCCAAGATCGGGCAGGGGTAGGAGAGACCCAGTACTTC
TRBJ1-4	-	-	TRBV30	CAVRVRAFEKLFF	TGTGCCGTGCGGGTGAGGGCCTTCGAAAAACTGTTTTTT
TRBJ1-4	-	-	TRBV19	CASSILPTLGGSETNEKLFF	TGTGCCAGTAGTATCCTACCTACCCTGGGGGGATCCGAAACTAATGAAAAACTGTTTTTT
TRBJ2-1	-	-	TRBV30	CAWSVSDNNEQFF	TGTGCCTGGAGTGTATCGGATAACAATGAGCAGTTCTTC
TRBJ2-3	-	-	TRBV30	CAFPGGSTDTQYF	TGTGCCTTCCCAGGGGGGAGCACAGATACGCAGTATTTT
TRBJ1-3	-	-	TRBV10-3	CATMDSSGNTIYF	TGTGCCACCATGGACAGCTCTGGAAACACCATATATTTT
TRBJ2-1	-	TRBD2	TRBV2	CASSRTSGGNRREQFF	TGTGCCAGCAGTCGGACTAGCGGGGGGAATAGGAGAGAGCAGTTCTTC
TRBJ1-5	few	-	TRBV19	CASKIQGPQPQHF	TGTGCCAGTAAAATCCAGGGCCCCCAGCCCCAGCATTTT
TRBJ1-2	-	-	TRBV4-3	CASSQGGRGSYGYTF	TGCGCCAGCAGCCAAGGGGGACGGGGGAGCTATGGCTACACCTTC
TRBJ1-3	-	TRBD1	TRBV11-1	CASSLGTGMDTIYF	TGTGCCAGCAGCCTTGGGACAGGGATGGACACCATATATTTT
TRBJ2-7	-	-	TRBV29-1	CSVVGAPDYEQYF	TGCAGCGTTGTGGGGGCGCCCGACTACGAGCAGTACTTC
TRBJ2-7	-	-	TRBV6-5	CASSQPIFPYEQYF	TGTGCCAGCAGTCAACCGATATTCCCCTACGAGCAGTACTTC
TRBJ2-7	-	TRBD2	TRBV5-5	CASSSQGGVGSEQYF	TGTGCCAGCAGCTCGCAGGGAGGGGTAGGGTCCGAGCAGTACTTC
TRBJ2-7	-	TRBD1	TRBV9	CASSVETGATEQYF	TGTGCCAGCAGCGTAGAGACAGGGGCAACCGAGCAGTACTTC
TRBJ1-4	-	TRBD1	TRBV5-1	CASRGGTATNEKLFF	TGCGCCAGCAGGGGAGGGACAGCAACTAATGAAAAACTGTTTTTT
TRBJ1-1	-	-	TRBV6-1	CASRTPGRNTEAFF	TGTGCCAGCAGGACCCCGGGCAGGAACACTGAAGCTTTCTTT
TRBJ2-5	few	TRBD2	TRBV29-1	CSVGRTSAEQETQYF	TGCAGCGTTGGAAGGACTAGCGCGGAACAAGAGACCCAGTACTTC
TRBJ2-6	-	-	TRBV2	CASSERRQSGANVLTF	TGTGCCAGCAGTGAAAGGAGGCAATCTGGGGCCAACGTCCTGACTTTC
TRBJ2-4	-	-	TRBV7-2	CASSSGWNIQYF	TGTGCCAGCAGCTCGGGGTGGAACATTCAGTACTTC
TRBJ1-5	-	-	TRBV19	CASSTQGISNQPQHF	TGTGCCAGTAGTACCCAGGGGATCAGCAATCAGCCCCAGCATTTT
TRBJ1-1	-	-	TRBV25-1	CASSESSGAQAFF	TGTGCCAGCAGTGAATCGAGTGGGGCTCAAGCTTTCTTT
TRBJ1-4	-	TRBD1	TRBV15	CATSRSDRGGEKLFF	TGTGCCACCAGCAGATCGGACAGGGGCGGTGAAAAACTGTTTTTT
TRBJ1-2	few	-	TRBV4-3	CASSPSGGGNYGYTF	TGCGCCAGCAGCCCTAGCGGCGGGGGAAACTATGGCTACACCTTC
TRBJ2-7	-	TRBD1	TRBV6-5	CASSYSGTGYTYEQYF	TGTGCCAGCAGTTACTCCGGGACAGGGTACACCTACGAGCAGTACTTC
TRBJ1-1	few	TRBD1	TRBV19	CASSLRDREAFF	TGTGCCAGTAGTTTACGGGACAGAGAAGCTTTCTTT
TRBJ1-2	-	-	TRBV5-6	CASSLSPEVDYGYTF	TGTGCCAGCAGCTTGAGCCCAGAGGTAGACTATGGCTACACCTTC
TRBJ2-7	once	TRBD1	TRBV19	CASSYQGAYEQYF	TGTGCCAGTAGTTACCAGGGGGCATACGAGCAGTACTTC
TRBJ2-7	-	-	TRBV20-1	CSAREGYEQYF	TGCAGTGCTAGGGAGGGTTACGAGCAGTACTTC
TRBJ2-5	-	TRBD1	TRBV5-1	CASSPGQGSETQYF	TGCGCCAGCAGCCCAGGACAGGGGAGCGAGACCCAGTACTTC
TRBJ2-1	-	TRBD2	TRBV6-1	CASSEGTSGGYNEQFF	TGTGCCAGCAGTGAAGGGACTAGCGGGGGGTACAATGAGCAGTTCTTC
TRBJ2-2	few	-	TRBV5-1	CASSLTMLQGGTGELFF	TGCGCCAGCAGCTTGACCATGTTACAGGGAGGCACCGGGGAGCTGTTTTTT
TRBJ2-1	-	-	TRBV27	CASRPAGRSYNEQFF	TGTGCCAGCAGGCCCGCCGGCCGCTCCTACAATGAGCAGTTCTTC
TRBJ1-2	-	-	TRBV7-2	CASSPRDPNYGYTF	TGTGCCAGCAGCCCCCGGGACCCGAACTATGGCTACACCTTC
TRBJ2-3	once	TRBD2	TRBV2	CASKGGLGTDTQYF	TGTGCCAGCAAAGGGGGACTAGGCACAGATACGCAGTATTTT
TRBJ1-2	-	-	TRBV15	CATSRDFDGYGYTF	TGTGCCACCAGCAGAGACTTCGACGGGTATGGCTACACCTTC
TRBJ2-5	-	-	TRBV29-1	CSVSTGPETQYF	TGCAGCGTTTCGACAGGTCCAGAGACCCAGTACTTC
TRBJ1-3	few	TRBD1	TRBV9	CATGTGRSDTIYF	TGTGCCACCGGGACAGGGCGTTCGGACACCATATATTTT
TRBJ2-7	few	-	TRBV29-1	CSVEVQDSYEQYF	TGCAGCGTTGAAGTACAGGACTCCTACGAGCAGTACTTC
TRBJ1-2	-	-	TRBV15	CATSRGTGQAYGYTF	TGTGCCACCAGCAGAGGGACTGGGCAGGCTTATGGCTACACCTTC
TRBJ1-4	-	TRBD1	TRBV7-9	CASSLAQGTDEKLFF	TGTGCCAGCAGCTTAGCCCAAGGGACAGATGAAAAACTGTTTTTT
TRBJ1-4	-	-	TRBV7-9	CASSLLNREEKLFF	TGTGCCAGCAGCTTATTGAACAGGGAAGAAAAACTGTTTTTT
TRBJ2-2	-	TRBD1	TRBV7-6	CASSSTTGDSAGELFF	TGTGCCAGCAGCTCCACGACAGGGGATTCGGCCGGGGAGCTGTTTTTT